This is a list of T cell receptor beta chains from one sample in a study of T cells in Graves' hyperthyroidism and ophthalmopathy. MiXCR, run by TCRdb on the multiplex PCR reads, gives a single entry per CDR3 protein. The sample lists 300,000 to 450,000 distinct CDR3 sequences; 17% were seen once. What was sequenced was blood. These receptors came from a woman aged 25 to 45 with Graves' hyperthyroidism that later progressed to Graves' ophthalmopathy. CDR3s include the opening cysteine and the closing phenylalanine or tryptophan. The order of the fields is J gene, D gene, V gene, clone size, CDR3 length, CDR3 DNA, CDR3 protein. D genes are given only for firm matches. Size is omitted from some rows. Given values are once, few, many or a class for expanded clones.

j_gene: TRBJ1-4
d_gene: NA
v_gene: TRBV20-1
abundance: NA
len: 14
CDR3nt: TGCAGTGCTAGAGATCGTGGCAGCCGTCAAAAACTGTTTTTT
CDR3aa: CSARDRGSRQKLFF

j_gene: TRBJ1-1
d_gene: NA
v_gene: TRBV27
abundance: many
len: 13
CDR3nt: TGTGCCAGCAGTTTTGTGGAGAACACTGAAGCTTTCTTT
CDR3aa: CASSFVENTEAFF

j_gene: TRBJ2-3
d_gene: TRBD2
v_gene: TRBV4-1
abundance: NA
len: 18
CDR3nt: TGCGCCAGCAGCCACCCCCCCCCTAGCGGGAGGGGCCCAGATACGCAGTATTTT
CDR3aa: CASSHPPPSGRGPDTQYF

j_gene: TRBJ1-5
d_gene: NA
v_gene: TRBV18
abundance: few
len: 15
CDR3nt: TGTGCCAGCTCACCACGGGGGACTACGCATCAGCCCCAGCATTTT
CDR3aa: CASSPRGTTHQPQHF

j_gene: TRBJ2-7
d_gene: NA
v_gene: TRBV5-5
abundance: NA
len: 16
CDR3nt: TGTGCCAGCAGCCCTATACCGACTAGGAGCTCCTACGAGCAGTACTTC
CDR3aa: CASSPIPTRSSYEQYF

j_gene: TRBJ2-1
d_gene: TRBD2
v_gene: TRBV4-2
abundance: many
len: 16
CDR3nt: TGTGCCAGCAGCCAAGTCGGGACTAGCGGGAGGACTGAGCAGTTCTTC
CDR3aa: CASSQVGTSGRTEQFF

j_gene: TRBJ1-1
d_gene: NA
v_gene: TRBV5-1
abundance: many
len: 15
CDR3nt: TGCGCCAGCAGCTCAGGGGAAGGCTACGGCACTGAAGCTTTCTTT
CDR3aa: CASSSGEGYGTEAFF

j_gene: TRBJ1-2
d_gene: TRBD1
v_gene: TRBV9
abundance: few
len: 16
CDR3nt: TGTGCCAGCAGCGTGGGCGAGGGACAGGGAACCTATGGCTACACCTTC
CDR3aa: CASSVGEGQGTYGYTF

j_gene: TRBJ1-1
d_gene: NA
v_gene: TRBV28
abundance: NA
len: 16
CDR3nt: TGTGCCAGCAGTTTATGGGGGACGGGCTCGAACACTGAAGCTTTCTTT
CDR3aa: CASSLWGTGSNTEAFF

j_gene: TRBJ2-3
d_gene: NA
v_gene: TRBV6-1
abundance: NA
len: 15
CDR3nt: TGTGCCAGCCTCCCGGGGTGGGGTGGCACAGATACGCAGTATTTT
CDR3aa: CASLPGWGGTDTQYF

j_gene: TRBJ1-1
d_gene: NA
v_gene: TRBV20-1
abundance: few
len: 13
CDR3nt: TGCAGTGCTATCCGGGACACACACACTGAAGCTTTCTTT
CDR3aa: CSAIRDTHTEAFF

j_gene: TRBJ2-6
d_gene: NA
v_gene: TRBV6-1
abundance: NA
len: 15
CDR3nt: TGTGCCAGCAGTCAAGTCCTGGTAGGGGCCAACGTCCTGACTTTC
CDR3aa: CASSQVLVGANVLTF

j_gene: TRBJ1-5
d_gene: TRBD1
v_gene: TRBV6-2/TRBV6-3
abundance: many
len: 14
CDR3nt: TGTGCCAGCAGTCGACAGGGCGGCAATCAGCCCCAGCATTTT
CDR3aa: CASSRQGGNQPQHF